This T cell receptor (beta chain) originates from a study of identical twins. Study-wide results and limits: Memory repertoires lacked the insertion deficit that abundant cord blood beta clonotypes showed. Zero-insertion analyses could be partly confounded by invariant MAIT and iNKT cells.

TCRdb itself ran the 5' RACE reads through MiXCR, one entry per CDR3 protein. The sample includes under 250,000 distinct CDR3 sequences, 6.5% to 9% of them seen just once. There are 15 residues in the CDR3. Germline CDR1 and CDR2: DFQATT and SNEGSKA (reference sequence). As concerns this clonotype: No antigen is known for it. A much larger clone differs by one base, so this may be a read error.

This same sample was also taken into another study, of yellow fever vaccine responses in identical twins. That report adds: Twins' vaccine T cell responses were reported to seem partly convergent and partly personalized.

This chain links TRBV20-1 with TRBJ1-1; tentative D call: TRBD1 (5 bases). Sequenced input: CD8+ T cells sorted from blood. The source of this sequence is a woman under 30 in good health. The CDR3 is CSARAVARSDTVAFF. The CDR3 DNA reads TGCAGTGCTAGGGCGGTGGCGAGGTCGGACACTGTAGCTTTCTTT.